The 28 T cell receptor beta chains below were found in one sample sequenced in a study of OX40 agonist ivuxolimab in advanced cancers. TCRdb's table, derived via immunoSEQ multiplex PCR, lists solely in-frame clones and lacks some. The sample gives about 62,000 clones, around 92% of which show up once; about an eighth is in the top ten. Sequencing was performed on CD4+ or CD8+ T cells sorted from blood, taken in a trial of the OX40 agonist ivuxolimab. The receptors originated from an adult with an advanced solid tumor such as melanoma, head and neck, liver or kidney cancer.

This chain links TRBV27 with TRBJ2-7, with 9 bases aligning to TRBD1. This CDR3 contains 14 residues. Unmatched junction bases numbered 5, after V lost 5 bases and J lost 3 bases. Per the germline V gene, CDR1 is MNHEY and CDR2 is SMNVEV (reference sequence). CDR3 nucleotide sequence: TGTGCCAGCAGTAAACAGGGGGCAGACTACGAGCAGTACTTC. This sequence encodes CASSKQGADYEQYF.

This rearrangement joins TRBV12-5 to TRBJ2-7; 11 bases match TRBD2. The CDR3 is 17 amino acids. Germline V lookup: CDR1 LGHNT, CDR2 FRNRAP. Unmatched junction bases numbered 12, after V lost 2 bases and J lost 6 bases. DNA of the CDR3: TGTGCTAGTGGTTTGTTTCCCTTAGCGGGGGGGCCTGGCGAGCAGTACTTC. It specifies CASGLFPLAGGPGEQYF.

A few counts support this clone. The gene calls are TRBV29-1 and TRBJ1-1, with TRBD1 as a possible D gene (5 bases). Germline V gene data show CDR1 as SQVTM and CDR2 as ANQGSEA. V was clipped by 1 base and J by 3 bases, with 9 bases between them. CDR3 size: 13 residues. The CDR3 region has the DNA TGCAGCGTTGAAGCGGGGGAGTACACTGAAGCTTTCTTT. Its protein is CSVEAGEYTEAFF. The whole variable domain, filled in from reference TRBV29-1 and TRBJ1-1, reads SAVISQKPSRDICQRGTSLTIQCQVDSQVTMMFWYRQQPGQSLTLIATANQGSEATYESGFVIDKFPISRPNLTFSTLTVSNMSPEDSSIYLCSVEAGEYTEAFFGQGTRLTVV.

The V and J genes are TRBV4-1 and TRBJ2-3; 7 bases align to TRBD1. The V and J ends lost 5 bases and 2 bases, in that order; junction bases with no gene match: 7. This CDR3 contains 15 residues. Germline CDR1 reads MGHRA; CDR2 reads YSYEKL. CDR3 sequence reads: CASSFRDSTTDTQYF. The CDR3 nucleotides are TGCGCCAGCAGCTTCCGGGACAGCACCACAGATACGCAGTATTTT.

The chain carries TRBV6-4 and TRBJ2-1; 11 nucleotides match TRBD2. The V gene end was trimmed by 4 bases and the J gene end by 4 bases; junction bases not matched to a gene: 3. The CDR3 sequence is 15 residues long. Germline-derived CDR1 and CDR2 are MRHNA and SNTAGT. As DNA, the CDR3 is TGTGCCAGCAGTGGACTAGCGGGAACGTACAATGAGCAGTTCTTC. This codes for CASSGLAGTYNEQFF.

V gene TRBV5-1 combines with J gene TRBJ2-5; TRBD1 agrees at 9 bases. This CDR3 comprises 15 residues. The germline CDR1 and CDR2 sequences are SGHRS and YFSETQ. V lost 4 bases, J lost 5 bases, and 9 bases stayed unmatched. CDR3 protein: CASSSQQGARETQYF. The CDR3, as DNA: TGCGCCAGCAGCAGTCAACAGGGGGCGCGGGAGACCCAGTACTTC.

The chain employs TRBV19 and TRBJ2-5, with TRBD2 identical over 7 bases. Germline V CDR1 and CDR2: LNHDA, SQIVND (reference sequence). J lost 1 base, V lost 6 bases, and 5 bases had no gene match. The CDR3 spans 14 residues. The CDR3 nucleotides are TGTGCCAGTAGACCCTCGGGGGGCCAAGAGACCCAGTACTTC. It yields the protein CASRPSGGQETQYF.

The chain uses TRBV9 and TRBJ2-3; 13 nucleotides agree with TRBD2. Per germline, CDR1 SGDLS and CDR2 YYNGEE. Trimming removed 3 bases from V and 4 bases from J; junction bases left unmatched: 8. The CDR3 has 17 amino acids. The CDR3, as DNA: TGTGCCAGCAGCGAACAAAGAACTAGCGGGGGGGCAGATACGCAGTATTTT. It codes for CASSEQRTSGGADTQYF.

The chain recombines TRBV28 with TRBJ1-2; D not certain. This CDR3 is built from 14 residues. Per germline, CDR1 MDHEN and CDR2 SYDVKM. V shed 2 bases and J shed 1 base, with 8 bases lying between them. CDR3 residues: CASSLNVINYGYTF. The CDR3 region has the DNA TGTGCCAGCAGTTTAAACGTAATTAACTATGGCTACACCTTC.

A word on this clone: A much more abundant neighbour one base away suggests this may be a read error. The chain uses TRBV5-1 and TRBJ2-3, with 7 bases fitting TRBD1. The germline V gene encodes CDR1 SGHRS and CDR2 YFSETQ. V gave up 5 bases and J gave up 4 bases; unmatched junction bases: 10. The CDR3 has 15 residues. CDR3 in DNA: TGCGCCAGCAGGTCCGGGACAGCAAGCGCAGATACGCAGTATTTT. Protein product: CASRSGTASADTQYF.

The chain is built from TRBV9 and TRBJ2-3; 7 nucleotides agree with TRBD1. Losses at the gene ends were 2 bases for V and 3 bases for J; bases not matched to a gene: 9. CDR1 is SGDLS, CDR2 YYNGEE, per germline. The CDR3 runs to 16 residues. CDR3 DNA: TGTGCCAGCAGCGTTCGACAGGGTGCAGTGACAGATACGCAGTATTTT. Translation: CASSVRQGAVTDTQYF.

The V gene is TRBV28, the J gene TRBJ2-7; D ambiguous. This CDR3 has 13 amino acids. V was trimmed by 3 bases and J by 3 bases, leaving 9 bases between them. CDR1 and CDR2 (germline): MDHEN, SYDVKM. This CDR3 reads CASSLVANYEQYF. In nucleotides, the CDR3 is TGTGCCAGCAGTTTGGTGGCAAACTACGAGCAGTACTTC.

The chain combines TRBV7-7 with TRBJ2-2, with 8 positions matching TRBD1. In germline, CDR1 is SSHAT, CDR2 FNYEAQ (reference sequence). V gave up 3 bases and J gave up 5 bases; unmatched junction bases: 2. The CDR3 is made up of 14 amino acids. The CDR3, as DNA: TGTGCCAGCAGCTTCACAGGGGGAACCGGGGAGCTGTTTTTT. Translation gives CASSFTGGTGELFF.

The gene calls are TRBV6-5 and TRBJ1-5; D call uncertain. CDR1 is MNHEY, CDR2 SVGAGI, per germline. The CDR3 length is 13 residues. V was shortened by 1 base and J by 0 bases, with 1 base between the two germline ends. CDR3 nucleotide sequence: TGTGCCAGCAGTTACTATAGCAATCAGCCCCAGCATTTT. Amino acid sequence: CASSYYSNQPQHF.

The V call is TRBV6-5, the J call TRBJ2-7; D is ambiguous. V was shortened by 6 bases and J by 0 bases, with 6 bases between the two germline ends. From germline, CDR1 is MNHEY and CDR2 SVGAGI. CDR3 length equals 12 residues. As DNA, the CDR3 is TGTGCCAGCAGCCTCACCTCCTACGAGCAGTACTTC. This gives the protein CASSLTSYEQYF.

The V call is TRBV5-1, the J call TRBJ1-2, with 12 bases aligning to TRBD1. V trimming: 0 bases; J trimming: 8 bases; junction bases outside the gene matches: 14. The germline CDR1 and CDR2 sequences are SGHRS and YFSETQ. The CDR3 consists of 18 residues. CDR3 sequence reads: CASSLARDRGRSSRGYTF. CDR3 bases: TGCGCCAGCAGCTTGGCCCGGGACAGGGGGCGATCCTCGCGGGGCTACACCTTC.

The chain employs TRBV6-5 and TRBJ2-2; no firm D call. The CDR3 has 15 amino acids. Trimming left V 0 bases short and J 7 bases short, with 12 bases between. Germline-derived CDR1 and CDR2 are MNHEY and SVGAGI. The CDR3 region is CASSYSSEGYGELFF. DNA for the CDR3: TGTGCCAGCAGTTACTCGAGTGAAGGATACGGGGAGCTGTTTTTT.

CDR3 in amino acids: CASSIGQGVADTQYF. In DNA form, the CDR3 reads TGTGCCAGCAGTATCGGACAGGGGGTTGCAGATACGCAGTATTTT. This sequence joins TRBV7-6 and TRBJ2-3; TRBD1 aligns across 10 bases. V was clipped by 6 bases and J by 4 bases; unmatched bases: 7. This CDR3 is 15 amino acids long. Per the germline V gene, CDR1 is SGHVS and CDR2 is FNYEAQ.

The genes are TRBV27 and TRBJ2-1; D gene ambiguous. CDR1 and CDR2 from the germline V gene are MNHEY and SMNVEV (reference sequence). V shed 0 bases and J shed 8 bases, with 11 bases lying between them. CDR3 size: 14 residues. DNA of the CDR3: TGTGCCAGCAGTTTATCCCCACGTGGAGATGAGCAGTTCTTC. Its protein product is CASSLSPRGDEQFF.

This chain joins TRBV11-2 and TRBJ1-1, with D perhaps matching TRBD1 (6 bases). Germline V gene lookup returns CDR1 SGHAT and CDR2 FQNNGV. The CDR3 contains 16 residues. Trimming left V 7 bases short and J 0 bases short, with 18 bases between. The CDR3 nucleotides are TGTGCCAGCACCACTACAGGGTGGGGATTGAACACTGAAGCTTTCTTT. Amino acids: CASTTTGWGLNTEAFF.

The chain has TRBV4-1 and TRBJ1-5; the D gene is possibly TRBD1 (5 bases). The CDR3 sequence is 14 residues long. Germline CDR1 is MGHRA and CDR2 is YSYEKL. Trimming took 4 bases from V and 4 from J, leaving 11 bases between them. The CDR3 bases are TGCGCCAGCAGCCTATTTCAGGGAAATCAGCCCCAGCATTTT. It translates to CASSLFQGNQPQHF.

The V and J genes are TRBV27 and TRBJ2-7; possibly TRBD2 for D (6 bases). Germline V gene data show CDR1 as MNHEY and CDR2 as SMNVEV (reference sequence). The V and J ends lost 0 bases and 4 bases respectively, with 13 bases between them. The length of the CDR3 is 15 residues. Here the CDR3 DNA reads TGTGCCAGCAGTTTATCTAGCGGAGTTGCATACGAGCAGTACTTC. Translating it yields CASSLSSGVAYEQYF.

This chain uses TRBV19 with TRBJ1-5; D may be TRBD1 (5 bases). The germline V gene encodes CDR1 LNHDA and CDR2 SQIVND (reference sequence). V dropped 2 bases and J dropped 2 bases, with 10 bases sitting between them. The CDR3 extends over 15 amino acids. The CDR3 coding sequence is TGTGCCAGTAGTATATCTGGGGGTGGCAATCAGCCCCAGCATTTT. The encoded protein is CASSISGGGNQPQHF.

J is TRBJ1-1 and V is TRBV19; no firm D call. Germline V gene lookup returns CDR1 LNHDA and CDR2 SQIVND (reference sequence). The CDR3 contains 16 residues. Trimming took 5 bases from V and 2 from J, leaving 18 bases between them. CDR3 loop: CASSVAGISRNTEAFF. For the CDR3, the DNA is TGTGCCAGTAGTGTGGCCGGGATCTCGCGCAACACTGAAGCTTTCTTT.

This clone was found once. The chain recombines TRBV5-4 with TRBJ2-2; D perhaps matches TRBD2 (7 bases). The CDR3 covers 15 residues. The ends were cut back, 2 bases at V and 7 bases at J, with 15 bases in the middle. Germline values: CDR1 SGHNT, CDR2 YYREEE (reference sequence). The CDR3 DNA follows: TGTGCCAGCAGCTTCTTAGGGGGGGCCGTCGGGGAGCTGTTTTTT. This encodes CASSFLGGAVGELFF.

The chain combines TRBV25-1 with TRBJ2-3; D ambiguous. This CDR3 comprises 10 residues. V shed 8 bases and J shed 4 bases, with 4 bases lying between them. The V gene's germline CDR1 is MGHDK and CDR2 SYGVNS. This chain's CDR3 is CASLSDTQYF. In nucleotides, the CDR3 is TGTGCCAGCCTCTCAGATACGCAGTATTTT.

The DNA for the CDR3 is TGCGCCAGCAGCCAAGAGGGAGGGGATGGCTACACCTTC. Translating it yields CASSQEGGDGYTF. The chain is built from TRBV4-1 and TRBJ1-2, with D possibly TRBD1 on 5 matching bases. The germline gives CDR1 MGHRA, CDR2 YSYEKL. The CDR3 is 13 residues long. The germline V and J ends were trimmed by 0 bases and 6 bases, with 8 bases remaining between them.

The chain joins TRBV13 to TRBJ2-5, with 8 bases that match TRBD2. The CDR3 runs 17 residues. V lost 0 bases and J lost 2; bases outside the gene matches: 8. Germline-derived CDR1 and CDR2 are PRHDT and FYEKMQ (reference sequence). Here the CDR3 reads CASSLGGSGGFQETQYF. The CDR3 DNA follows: TGTGCCAGCAGCTTAGGCGGCAGCGGGGGATTTCAAGAGACCCAGTACTTC.